These 28 T cell receptor beta chains share one sample of origin, sequenced in a study of blood T cells in healthy people across ages. Alongside a J-beta primer mix, a sample-barcoded 5' primer served in a second PCR lasting about 7 to 12 cycles. TCRdb re-derived calls from the 5' RACE reads in MiXCR, one entry per CDR3 protein. The top ten clones hold around 11% of a sample with 1.6 million or so distinct CDR3 sequences, approximately 32% of them seen once. Specimen: blood. These receptors all stem from a woman in her 30s in good health.

This clonotype was seen a handful of times. The gene calls are TRBV5-1 and TRBJ1-2; 7 bases are a match to TRBD1. Germline V lookup: CDR1 SGHRS, CDR2 YFSETQ. The CDR3 is 13 residues long. The junction had 9 bases not matched to a gene; V was cut back by 4 bases and J by 9 bases. This chain's CDR3 is CASSPFDRESYTF. CDR3 DNA: TGCGCCAGCAGCCCCTTTGACAGGGAGAGCTACACCTTC.

As regards this clonotype: Without the conserved terminal phenylalanine or tryptophan, this CDR3 likely stems from a read error. This chain uses TRBV12-3 or TRBV12-4 with TRBJ2-3, with 12 nucleotides matching TRBD2. The CDR3 contains 15 residues. The V and J ends lost 7 bases and 2 bases, in that order; junction bases with no gene match: 4. The DNA for the CDR3 is TGTGCCAGCACCCCTAGCGGGAGGGCCACAGATACGCAGTATTCT. Amino acid sequence: CASTPSGRATDTQYS.

This clonotype was detected a few times. The rearrangement links TRBV6-2 or TRBV6-3 to TRBJ2-7; D ambiguous. CDR1 is MNHEY and CDR2 is SVGEGT in the germline V gene. V dropped 2 bases and J dropped 5 bases, with 10 bases sitting between them. The CDR3 contains 13 residues. CDR3 amino acids: CASSYSQSHEQYF. Here the CDR3 DNA reads TGTGCCAGCAGTTACAGCCAGTCCCACGAGCAGTACTTC.

The J gene is TRBJ1-2, the V gene TRBV9, with D possibly matching TRBD1 (6 bases). Germline loops: CDR1 SGDLS, CDR2 YYNGEE. V gave up 0 bases and J gave up 8 bases, with 17 bases separating them. There are 15 residues in the CDR3. This CDR3 reads CASSVDSRGGLGYTF. DNA for the CDR3: TGTGCCAGCAGCGTAGACAGCCGTGGGGGCCTAGGCTACACCTTC.

This clonotype has only a few counts. J is TRBJ2-7 and V is TRBV12-3 or TRBV12-4, with D uncertain. This CDR3 has 12 residues. The germline V and J ends were trimmed by 8 bases and 11 bases, with 19 bases remaining between them. CDR3 sequence reads: CASSLTGRTEYF. The CDR3, as DNA: TGTGCCAGCTCCTTGACTGGAAGGACGGAGTACTTC.

This clonotype was recorded a few times. The chain uses TRBV20-1 and TRBJ1-5; maybe TRBD1 (5 bases). Germline-derived CDR1 and CDR2 are DFQATT and SNEGSKA (reference sequence). The CDR3 is made up of 12 amino acids. The V gene lost 5 bases and the J gene lost 1 base, with 6 bases spanning the gap. CDR3 loop: CSARQSNQPQHF. CDR3 in DNA: TGCAGTGCTCGACAGAGCAATCAGCCCCAGCATTTT.

The chain links TRBV7-2 to TRBJ2-3; 12 nucleotides line up with TRBD2. The CDR3 totals 18 residues. J was trimmed by 3 bases and V by 3 bases; bases with no gene match: 10. The germline gives CDR1 SGHTA, CDR2 FQGNSA. The CDR3 region is CASSFEPRTSGDTDTQYF. CDR3 nucleotides: TGTGCCAGCAGCTTTGAACCTCGGACTAGCGGGGATACAGATACGCAGTATTTT.

A few counts support this clonotype. The chain joins TRBV9 to TRBJ1-2; D uncertain. Looked up from germline, CDR1 is SGDLS and CDR2 is YYNGEE. The V end was cut by 7 bases, the J end by 6 bases, with 13 bases between. The CDR3 sequence is 12 residues long. This chain's CDR3 is CASGSPGHGYTF. The DNA of the CDR3 is TGTGCCAGCGGCAGCCCGGGTCATGGCTACACCTTC.

There are many counts of this clonotype. This sequence joins TRBV12-3 or TRBV12-4 and TRBJ2-2; D might be TRBD1 (6 bases). The CDR3 has 13 amino acids. V was cut by 5 bases and J by 5 bases, with 9 bases left in between. The CDR3 coding sequence is TGTGCCAGCAGTCCCACAGGGACCGGGGAGCTGTTTTTT. This codes for CASSPTGTGELFF.

This clonotype was observed a handful of times. The rearrangement joins TRBV28 to TRBJ1-2; a possible D gene is TRBD1 (5 bases). The CDR3 has 13 amino acids. V was pared by 4 bases and J by 7 bases, with 13 bases between. Germline CDR1 and CDR2: MDHEN and SYDVKM. The CDR3 loop reads CASSYPTQVGYTF. CDR3 nucleotide sequence: TGTGCCAGCAGTTACCCGACACAGGTTGGCTACACCTTC.

The chain recombines TRBV19 with TRBJ1-5; unclear D gene. Trimming removed 5 bases from V and 3 bases from J, with 14 bases in between. CDR3 length: 15 amino acids. CDR1 and CDR2 (germline): LNHDA, SQIVND (reference sequence). CDR3 sequence: CASSVGPYSNQPQHF. The CDR3 DNA follows: TGTGCCAGTAGTGTAGGACCATATTCCAATCAGCCCCAGCATTTT.

This clonotype has just a few counts. The chain has TRBV5-1 and TRBJ2-5; TRBD1 aligns across 10 bases. This CDR3 region has 15 residues. The V and J ends lost 4 bases and 5 bases, in that order; junction bases with no gene match: 8. Germline V lookup: CDR1 SGHRS, CDR2 YFSETQ. This chain's CDR3 is CASSLLDRGFETQYF. The CDR3 DNA is TGCGCCAGCAGCCTGTTGGACAGGGGGTTTGAGACCCAGTACTTC.

A remark on this clonotype: The junction differs from germline at one of its ends, possibly a read error. This rearrangement joins TRBV20-1 to TRBJ1-1; 8 bases line up with TRBD1. The germline V gene has CDR1 DFQATT and CDR2 SNEGSKA (reference sequence). This CDR3 spans 15 amino acids. The CDR3: CSARDGTGMNTEAFF. The CDR3, as DNA: TGCAGTGCCAGAGACGGGACAGGCATGAACACTGAAGCTTTCTTT.

A note on this clonotype: The junction differs from germline at one of its ends, possibly a read error. The rearrangement uses TRBV6-6 and TRBJ2-1, with D maybe TRBD1 (5 bases). Per germline, CDR1 MNHNY and CDR2 SVGAGI (reference sequence). This CDR3 has 16 amino acids. CDR3 DNA sequence: TGTGCCAGCAGCCCGAACAGGTGGGGTTATTACAATGGGCAGTTCTTC. Translation: CASSPNRWGYYNGQFF.

Only a few counts were recorded for this clonotype. The chain combines TRBV9 with TRBJ2-4; 8 bases align to TRBD1. The DNA end lines up better with TRBJ2-7; the J call may be wrong. Per the germline V gene, CDR1 is SGDLS and CDR2 is YYNGEE. This CDR3 is 14 amino acids long. In nucleotides, the CDR3 is TGTGCCAGCAGCGGACAGGGGCTTAAAGACGAGCAGTACTTC. It translates to CASSGQGLKDEQYF.

This clonotype has a handful of counts. The genes are TRBV29-1 and TRBJ2-1; 12 nucleotides line up with TRBD2. From germline, CDR1 is SQVTM and CDR2 ANQGSEA. The CDR3 spans 17 residues. J was trimmed by 8 bases and V by 7 bases; bases with no gene match: 18. The CDR3 here is CSAEKILTSGGLYEQFF. Here the CDR3 DNA reads TGCAGCGCCGAAAAAATATTAACTAGCGGGGGGCTATATGAGCAGTTCTTC.

The V gene is TRBV27, the J gene TRBJ2-3, with D tentatively TRBD2 (5 bases). The CDR3 contains 14 residues. With 0 bases removed from V and 7 bases from J, the gap between germline ends came to 11 bases. Per the germline V gene, CDR1 is MNHEY and CDR2 is SMNVEV (reference sequence). CDR3 in amino acids: CASSLSNSEYTQYF. In DNA, the CDR3 is TGTGCCAGCAGTTTATCGAATAGCGAATATACGCAGTATTTT.

This clonotype was observed a few times. V is TRBV20-1 and J is TRBJ1-2; D possibly corresponds to TRBD1 (5 bases). Germline CDR1 and CDR2: DFQATT and SNEGSKA (reference sequence). V lost 1 base and J 5 bases, leaving 14 bases between the germline ends. CDR3 length: 14 amino acids. CDR3 in amino acids: CSARGRARGYGYTF. The CDR3 DNA reads as TGCAGTGCTAGAGGCCGGGCAAGGGGATATGGCTACACCTTC.

This sequence joins TRBV7-2 and TRBJ2-4, with D possibly TRBD2 on 6 matching bases. Near its end, the DNA agrees better with TRBJ2-5, so the J call may be wrong. CDR1 is SGHTA and CDR2 is FQGNSA in the germline V gene. CDR3 size: 15 residues. The CDR3 sequence is CASSLVGSGEETQYF. The CDR3 nucleotides read TGTGCCAGCAGCTTAGTAGGTTCGGGGGAAGAGACCCAGTACTTC.

This clonotype turned up a few times. This chain uses TRBV4-1 with TRBJ2-7; D is perhaps TRBD2 (5 bases). The CDR3 contains 15 residues. Per the germline V gene, CDR1 is MGHRA and CDR2 is YSYEKL. V was trimmed by 4 bases and J by 2 bases, leaving 15 bases between them. The CDR3 sequence is CASSPFLGNPYEQYF. For the CDR3, the DNA is TGCGCCAGCAGCCCCTTCCTCGGGAACCCCTACGAGCAGTACTTC.

This clonotype was observed many times. The chain carries TRBV7-2 and TRBJ2-1, with D possibly called TRBD1 or TRBD2 (5 bases each). The CDR3 is 15 residues long. V was cut by 0 bases and J by 8 bases, with 14 bases left in between. Germline CDR1 SGHTA, CDR2 FQGNSA. This CDR3 reads CASSLAGTELYEQFF. The CDR3 DNA reads as TGTGCCAGCAGCTTAGCGGGGACGGAACTTTATGAGCAGTTCTTC.

There are a few counts of this clonotype. The chain uses TRBV4-1 and TRBJ1-2; D possibly corresponds to TRBD1 (5 bases). Germline loops: CDR1 MGHRA, CDR2 YSYEKL. The ends were cut back, 9 bases at V and 2 bases at J, with 13 bases in the middle. CDR3 length: 13 residues. This CDR3 is CASHGTANYGYTF. The CDR3 region has the DNA TGCGCCAGTCATGGGACGGCAAACTATGGCTACACCTTC.

This clonotype has just a few counts. This sequence joins TRBV7-2 and TRBJ1-4; D is possibly TRBD1 (5 bases). Looked up from germline, CDR1 is SGHTA and CDR2 is FQGNSA. The length of the CDR3 is 15 residues. The ends were cut back, 6 bases at V and 5 bases at J, with 16 bases in the middle. The CDR3 nucleotides are TGTGCCAGCAGTCTGACGGGACGATCAAATGAAAAACTGTTTTTT. It yields the protein CASSLTGRSNEKLFF.

The rearrangement links TRBV6-1 to TRBJ2-1, with 11 positions matching TRBD2. Looked up from germline, CDR1 is MNHNS and CDR2 is SASEGT. The CDR3 length is 15 residues. With 2 bases clipped from V and 9 bases from J, the junction kept 6 bases outside the gene matches. The CDR3, as DNA: TGTGCCAGCAGTGAAATGGTAGCGGGAGGGGGTGAGCAGTTCTTC. Translating it yields CASSEMVAGGGEQFF.

This clonotype was recorded a few times. The chain recombines TRBV5-1 with TRBJ1-2, with D unresolved. This CDR3 spans 12 amino acids. V shed 0 bases and J shed 9 bases, with 9 bases lying between them. Per the germline V gene, CDR1 is SGHRS and CDR2 is YFSETQ. CDR3 DNA sequence: TGCGCCAGCAGCTTGGCCGGGATCAGCTACACCTTC. Its protein is CASSLAGISYTF.

This clonotype has just a few counts. The CDR3 sequence is CASSQDWGGRWYEQYF. The CDR3 DNA is TGTGCCAGCAGCCAAGATTGGGGGGGACGCTGGTACGAGCAGTACTTC. The gene calls are TRBV3-1 and TRBJ2-7; TRBD2 matches 7 bases. The CDR3 runs 16 residues. The germline V gene has CDR1 LGHDT and CDR2 YNNKEL (reference sequence). V shed 0 bases, J shed 4 bases, and the junction held 9 bases outside the gene matches.

This clonotype came up once. Germline is not matched at one junction end, which may reflect a read error. This chain uses TRBV14 with TRBJ2-1; 8 bases match TRBD2. Per germline, CDR1 SGHDN and CDR2 FVKESK. CDR3 length equals 15 residues. The CDR3 DNA follows: TGTGCCAGCAACCAAGGTAGCGGGACCGGGAGTGAGCAGTTCTTC. Protein product: CASNQGSGTGSEQFF.

The chain couples TRBV9 to TRBJ1-4; perhaps TRBD1 as D (5 bases). Germline values: CDR1 SGDLS, CDR2 YYNGEE. This CDR3 has 16 amino acids. Between the trimmed V and J ends, which lost 6 bases and 0 bases, there was a span of 15 bases. This CDR3 is CASTRSGIPTNEKLFF. Written as DNA, the CDR3 is TGTGCCAGCACCAGATCAGGGATACCAACTAATGAAAAACTGTTTTTT.